These T cell receptor beta chains were read from a single sample in a study of CD8 T cells in ankylosing spondylitis. TCRdb fed the 5' RACE reads into MiXCR, producing one record per CDR3 protein. The sample consists of 200,000 or so distinct CDR3 sequences, 25% to 30% of them appearing once. Specimen: blood, either unsorted or a sorted T cell fraction (not recorded which). Receptors were obtained from a male donor with ankylosing spondylitis or in good health (not recorded which). Each CDR3 is given with its conserved first and last residue. Each record gives: clone size, J gene, V gene, D gene, CDR3 protein, CDR3 DNA. A D gene is named only where the DNA matches it firmly. Size tells how often a clone was seen (once, few, many) or the class of an expanded clone, and some rows leave it out.

abundance: .; j_gene: TRBJ2-5; v_gene: TRBV29-1; d_gene: .; CDR3aa: CSVEDREETQYF; CDR3nt: TGCAGCGTTGAAGACAGGGAAGAGACCCAGTACTTC
abundance: .; j_gene: TRBJ1-5; v_gene: TRBV20-1; d_gene: .; CDR3aa: CSASESGAHSQPQHF; CDR3nt: TGCAGTGCTAGCGAGTCGGGGGCGCATAGTCAGCCCCAGCATTTT
abundance: .; j_gene: TRBJ2-7; v_gene: TRBV20-1; d_gene: .; CDR3aa: CSAKVSSSYEQYF; CDR3nt: TGCAGTGCTAAAGTCTCTAGCTCCTACGAGCAGTACTTC
abundance: many; j_gene: TRBJ2-5; v_gene: TRBV10-3; d_gene: .; CDR3aa: CAISESKRETQYF; CDR3nt: TGTGCCATCAGTGAGTCGAAAAGGGAGACCCAGTACTTC
abundance: .; j_gene: TRBJ2-7; v_gene: TRBV6-5; d_gene: .; CDR3aa: CASSSPGRFAYEQYF; CDR3nt: TGTGCCAGCAGTTCCCCGGGGAGGTTCGCCTACGAGCAGTACTTC
abundance: many; j_gene: TRBJ1-4; v_gene: TRBV7-9; d_gene: .; CDR3aa: CASSQVTGGNEKLFF; CDR3nt: TGTGCCAGCAGCCAAGTGACGGGGGGGAATGAAAAACTGTTTTTT
abundance: .; j_gene: TRBJ2-5; v_gene: TRBV25-1; d_gene: .; CDR3aa: CASSGTGKETQYF; CDR3nt: TGTGCCAGCAGTGGAACAGGAAAAGAGACCCAGTACTTC
abundance: few; j_gene: TRBJ2-7; v_gene: TRBV5-1; d_gene: .; CDR3aa: CASSFEQGLREQYF; CDR3nt: TGCGCCAGCAGCTTCGAACAGGGCCTCCGCGAGCAGTACTTC
abundance: many; j_gene: TRBJ2-2; v_gene: TRBV2; d_gene: .; CDR3aa: CASSSERSGELFF; CDR3nt: TGTGCCAGCAGCAGCGAGCGATCCGGGGAGCTGTTTTTT
abundance: many; j_gene: TRBJ2-1; v_gene: TRBV12-3/TRBV12-4; d_gene: .; CDR3aa: CASSFLVGVDEQFF; CDR3nt: TGTGCCAGCAGTTTCCTGGTGGGGGTGGATGAGCAGTTCTTC
abundance: .; j_gene: TRBJ2-7; v_gene: TRBV7-8; d_gene: .; CDR3aa: CASSLGNRNEQYF; CDR3nt: TGTGCCAGCAGCTTAGGAAACAGGAACGAGCAGTACTTC
abundance: .; j_gene: TRBJ2-3; v_gene: TRBV10-3; d_gene: TRBD2; CDR3aa: CAISPGLAGNITDTQYF; CDR3nt: TGTGCCATCAGTCCGGGACTAGCGGGCAACATCACAGATACGCAGTATTTT
abundance: many; j_gene: TRBJ2-7; v_gene: TRBV9; d_gene: TRBD2; CDR3aa: CASGIGLAGGINEQYF; CDR3nt: TGTGCCAGCGGGATCGGACTAGCGGGAGGAATCAACGAGCAGTACTTC
abundance: .; j_gene: TRBJ2-6; v_gene: TRBV27; d_gene: .; CDR3aa: CASSLGQPSSGANVLTF; CDR3nt: TGTGCCAGCAGTTTAGGGCAGCCCTCCTCTGGGGCCAACGTCCTGACTTTC
abundance: .; j_gene: TRBJ2-7; v_gene: TRBV7-8; d_gene: .; CDR3aa: CASSLVQAYEQYF; CDR3nt: TGTGCCAGCAGCTTGGTTCAGGCCTACGAGCAGTACTTC
abundance: .; j_gene: TRBJ2-1; v_gene: TRBV20-1; d_gene: .; CDR3aa: CSARDPGQRHNEQFF; CDR3nt: TGCAGTGCTAGAGATCCAGGGCAGAGGCACAATGAGCAGTTCTTC
abundance: many; j_gene: TRBJ2-2; v_gene: TRBV5-4; d_gene: TRBD2; CDR3aa: CASRATSGRNTGELFF; CDR3nt: TGTGCCAGCAGGGCGACTAGCGGGAGAAACACCGGGGAGCTGTTTTTT
abundance: few; j_gene: TRBJ2-2; v_gene: TRBV4-2; d_gene: .; CDR3aa: CASSQNTGELFF; CDR3nt: TGTGCCAGCAGCCAAAACACCGGGGAGCTGTTTTTT
abundance: .; j_gene: TRBJ1-2; v_gene: TRBV5-5; d_gene: TRBD1; CDR3aa: CASNLGQGPYGYTF; CDR3nt: TGTGCCAGCAACCTCGGACAGGGCCCCTATGGCTACACCTTC
abundance: once; j_gene: TRBJ2-1; v_gene: TRBV29-1; d_gene: TRBD1; CDR3aa: CNILQGTNEQFF; CDR3nt: TGCAACATTTTACAGGGGACCAATGAGCAGTTCTTC
abundance: .; j_gene: TRBJ2-3; v_gene: TRBV7-2; d_gene: TRBD2; CDR3aa: CASSVIAGAKTDTQYF; CDR3nt: TGTGCCAGCAGCGTTATAGCGGGAGCGAAGACAGATACGCAGTATTTT
abundance: many; j_gene: TRBJ2-5; v_gene: TRBV10-3; d_gene: .; CDR3aa: CAISPGVGGETQYF; CDR3nt: TGTGCCATCAGTCCAGGGGTTGGGGGAGAGACCCAGTACTTC
abundance: many; j_gene: TRBJ2-1; v_gene: TRBV5-1; d_gene: TRBD2; CDR3aa: CASSLGLAGRLNEQFF; CDR3nt: TGCGCCAGCAGCTTGGGACTAGCGGGCAGGCTCAATGAGCAGTTCTTC
abundance: many; j_gene: TRBJ1-1; v_gene: TRBV20-1; d_gene: .; CDR3aa: CSALPSDTPNTEAFF; CDR3nt: TGCAGTGCTCTCCCCTCAGACACCCCGAACACTGAAGCTTTCTTT
abundance: many; j_gene: TRBJ2-1; v_gene: TRBV7-2; d_gene: TRBD2; CDR3aa: CASSLAGTSGSSYNEQFF; CDR3nt: TGTGCCAGCAGCTTAGCGGGGACTAGCGGGAGCTCCTACAATGAGCAGTTCTTC
abundance: .; j_gene: TRBJ2-7; v_gene: TRBV12-3/TRBV12-4; d_gene: TRBD1; CDR3aa: CASSPIPGQDLYEQYF; CDR3nt: TGTGCCAGCAGCCCGATCCCGGGACAGGACCTCTACGAGCAGTACTTC
abundance: .; j_gene: TRBJ2-5; v_gene: TRBV9; d_gene: .; CDR3aa: CASSVLGTPQETQYF; CDR3nt: TGTGCCAGCAGCGTATTGGGAACACCTCAAGAGACCCAGTACTTC
abundance: many; j_gene: TRBJ2-7; v_gene: TRBV5-5; d_gene: TRBD1; CDR3aa: CASSIGTGYYEQYF; CDR3nt: TGTGCCAGCAGCATCGGGACAGGTTACTACGAGCAGTACTTC
abundance: many; j_gene: TRBJ1-6; v_gene: TRBV20-1; d_gene: .; CDR3aa: CSAQGRSSYNSPLHF; CDR3nt: TGCAGTGCTCAAGGCAGGAGCTCCTATAATTCACCCCTCCACTTT
abundance: few; j_gene: TRBJ2-7; v_gene: TRBV2; d_gene: .; CDR3aa: CASSKGGGPGEQYF; CDR3nt: TGTGCCAGCAGTAAGGGGGGCGGACCTGGGGAGCAGTACTTC
abundance: many; j_gene: TRBJ2-7; v_gene: TRBV7-2; d_gene: TRBD2; CDR3aa: CASSLSPGTSGNEQYF; CDR3nt: TGTGCCAGCAGCTTATCTCCCGGGACTAGCGGGAACGAGCAGTACTTC
abundance: .; j_gene: TRBJ2-7; v_gene: TRBV20-1; d_gene: .; CDR3aa: CSAYGVVNPYEQYF; CDR3nt: TGCAGTGCATACGGAGTAGTAAATCCCTACGAGCAGTACTTC
abundance: .; j_gene: TRBJ2-6; v_gene: TRBV29-1; d_gene: .; CDR3aa: CSVGSRAGANVLTF; CDR3nt: TGCAGCGTTGGGTCCCGGGCTGGGGCCAACGTCCTGACTTTC
abundance: many; j_gene: TRBJ1-1; v_gene: TRBV29-1; d_gene: .; CDR3aa: CSGRTKPTTEAFF; CDR3nt: TGCAGCGGGAGGACCAAACCTACCACTGAAGCTTTCTTT
abundance: .; j_gene: TRBJ2-7; v_gene: TRBV20-1; d_gene: TRBD2; CDR3aa: CSARDPALTSGRISQYF; CDR3nt: TGCAGTGCTAGAGATCCGGCCCTCACTAGCGGGAGAATTTCGCAGTACTTC
abundance: many; j_gene: TRBJ2-3; v_gene: TRBV20-1; d_gene: TRBD1; CDR3aa: CSASGGQGFTYTQYF; CDR3nt: TGCAGTGCTAGCGGAGGACAGGGTTTTACATATACGCAGTATTTT
abundance: .; j_gene: TRBJ2-7; v_gene: TRBV28; d_gene: .; CDR3aa: CASTQGGTSYEQYF; CDR3nt: TGTGCCAGCACCCAGGGGGGGACTAGCTACGAGCAGTACTTC
abundance: .; j_gene: TRBJ2-1; v_gene: TRBV29-1; d_gene: .; CDR3aa: CSVDGPGGTRSYNEQFF; CDR3nt: TGCAGCGTTGATGGGCCAGGGGGGACCCGCTCCTACAATGAGCAGTTCTTC
abundance: many; j_gene: TRBJ2-5; v_gene: TRBV29-1; d_gene: .; CDR3aa: CSVEPPRTAQETQYF; CDR3nt: TGCAGCGTTGAACCACCCAGGACAGCCCAAGAGACCCAGTACTTC
abundance: many; j_gene: TRBJ2-5; v_gene: TRBV20-1; d_gene: .; CDR3aa: CSAREQPKETQYF; CDR3nt: TGCAGTGCTAGAGAGCAGCCAAAAGAGACCCAGTACTTC
abundance: many; j_gene: TRBJ2-7; v_gene: TRBV12-3/TRBV12-4; d_gene: TRBD1; CDR3aa: CASSPGTGDYEQYF; CDR3nt: TGTGCCAGCAGCCCCGGGACAGGGGACTACGAGCAGTACTTC
abundance: .; j_gene: TRBJ2-5; v_gene: TRBV29-1; d_gene: .; CDR3aa: CSVELRETQYF; CDR3nt: TGCAGCGTTGAACTGCGGGAGACCCAGTACTTC
abundance: .; j_gene: TRBJ1-5; v_gene: TRBV20-1; d_gene: .; CDR3aa: CSASRDNSNQPQHF; CDR3nt: TGCAGTGCTAGCAGGGACAATAGCAATCAGCCCCAGCATTTT
abundance: .; j_gene: TRBJ1-1; v_gene: TRBV5-1; d_gene: TRBD1; CDR3aa: CASSSQTGGSTEAFF; CDR3nt: TGCGCCAGCAGCTCACAGACAGGGGGGAGCACTGAAGCTTTCTTT
abundance: few; j_gene: TRBJ1-2; v_gene: TRBV7-2; d_gene: TRBD1; CDR3aa: CASSFRDRGQNGYTF; CDR3nt: TGTGCCAGCAGCTTCCGGGACAGGGGGCAGAATGGCTACACCTTC
abundance: many; j_gene: TRBJ2-6; v_gene: TRBV29-1; d_gene: TRBD2; CDR3aa: CSVQGTSAGANVLTF; CDR3nt: TGCAGCGTCCAGGGAACTAGCGCTGGGGCCAACGTCCTGACTTTC
abundance: few; j_gene: TRBJ2-1; v_gene: TRBV12-3/TRBV12-4; d_gene: TRBD2; CDR3aa: CASSLILAGVTSYNEQFF; CDR3nt: TGTGCCAGCAGTTTAATCCTAGCGGGAGTAACCTCCTACAATGAGCAGTTCTTC
abundance: many; j_gene: TRBJ2-1; v_gene: TRBV24-1; d_gene: .; CDR3aa: CATSAAGSWNEQFF; CDR3nt: TGTGCCACCAGTGCTGCGGGAAGTTGGAATGAGCAGTTCTTC
abundance: many; j_gene: TRBJ2-3; v_gene: TRBV20-1; d_gene: TRBD2; CDR3aa: CSERGLLAGATDTQYF; CDR3nt: TGCAGTGAGAGGGGGCTCCTAGCGGGAGCCACAGATACGCAGTATTTT
abundance: many; j_gene: TRBJ2-1; v_gene: TRBV5-1; d_gene: .; CDR3aa: CASSLARGNEQFF; CDR3nt: TGCGCCAGCAGCTTAGCTAGGGGAAATGAGCAGTTCTTC
abundance: few; j_gene: TRBJ2-7; v_gene: TRBV7-2; d_gene: .; CDR3aa: CASSITTGLVF; CDR3nt: TGTGCCAGCAGCATAACGACCGGTCTGGTTTTC